These 28 T cell receptor beta chains were sequenced from one sample in a study of T cell repertoires in cytomegalovirus infection. For these TCRs, the target antigens are not known. TCRdb recomputed calls from the reads with MiXCR, one row per CDR3 protein. The sample contains about 890,000 distinct CDR3 sequences, less than 35% of which appear only once. Source: cultured CD8+ T cells from PBMCs, taken from culture after CMV antigen stimulation. These receptor sequences come from a human donor in good health (CMV status not recorded). Some clones in this sample may be carry-over from other donors' samples.

The table lists this clonotype with a few counts. This chain links TRBV10-3 with TRBJ1-1; TRBD1 agrees at 10 bases. Germline assignment: CDR1 ENHRY and CDR2 SYGVKD. J gave up 0 bases and V 0 bases, and 4 bases lay outside the gene matches. This CDR3 contains 17 residues. The DNA for the CDR3 is TGTGCCATCAGTGAGTCGACAGGGGGCAGTTTGAACACTGAAGCTTTCTTT. Translating it yields CAISESTGGSLNTEAFF.

This chain connects TRBV4-3 to TRBJ2-2; tentative D call: TRBD2 (6 bases). The CDR3 contains 18 residues. With 2 bases removed from V and 5 bases from J, the gap between germline ends came to 21 bases. Germline CDR1 LGHNA, CDR2 YSLEER. CDR3 region: CASSQFPPDTEGTGELFF. The CDR3 DNA reads as TGCGCCAGCAGCCAATTCCCCCCGGACACGGAGGGAACCGGGGAGCTGTTTTTT.

The DNA for the CDR3 is TGCGCCAGCAGCCAAGATAAGAAGGCCCGGGAGACCCAGTACTTC. Its translation is CASSQDKKARETQYF. The J gene is TRBJ2-5, the V gene TRBV4-1, with D unresolved. Germline CDR1 and CDR2: MGHRA and YSYEKL. CDR3 length: 15 amino acids. The V and J ends lost 0 bases and 5 bases respectively, with 13 bases between them.

This clonotype was picked up many times. One junction end does not reproduce the germline sequence, and a read error may be involved. The chain combines TRBV27 with TRBJ1-5; tentative D call: TRBD1 (5 bases). This CDR3 contains 15 residues. CDR1 is MNHEY, CDR2 SMNVEV, per germline (reference sequence). This CDR3 is CASSLSGDSNQPQHF. In nucleotides, the CDR3 is TGTGCCAGCAGCTTATCGGGGGATAGCAATCAGCCCCAGCATTTT.

The V and J genes are TRBV13 and TRBJ1-2; 8 bases line up with TRBD1. This CDR3 is 16 amino acids long. Losses at the gene ends were 5 bases for V and 0 bases for J; bases not matched to a gene: 8. Germline V lookup: CDR1 PRHDT, CDR2 FYEKMQ (reference sequence). The CDR3 coding sequence is TGTGCCAGCAGCCAAGACAGGGGTAAATCTAACTATGGCTACACCTTC. It specifies CASSQDRGKSNYGYTF.

The V call is TRBV7-3, the J call TRBJ2-2; TRBD1 agrees at 8 bases. The V gene end was trimmed by 4 bases and the J gene end by 8 bases; junction bases not matched to a gene: 12. This CDR3 comprises 16 residues. The germline gives CDR1 SGHTA, CDR2 FQGTGA. CDR3 region: CASSSYRDRRPGELFF. The CDR3 region has the DNA TGTGCCAGCAGCTCCTACCGGGACAGGAGGCCTGGGGAGCTGTTTTTT.

The chain combines TRBV27 with TRBJ2-1; D is undetermined. The CDR3 has 13 amino acids. V was clipped by 8 bases and J by 0 bases, with 8 bases between them. CDR1 and CDR2 (germline): MNHEY, SMNVEV (reference sequence). Here the CDR3 reads CASLASSYNEQFF. CDR3 sequence (DNA): TGTGCCAGCCTCGCCAGCTCCTACAATGAGCAGTTCTTC.

The V call is TRBV6-2 or TRBV6-3, the J call TRBJ1-4; D ambiguous. Germline CDR1 MNHEY, CDR2 SVGEGT. V lost 5 bases and J 6 bases, leaving 16 bases between the germline ends. The CDR3 covers 15 residues. The CDR3 nucleotides read TGTGCCAGCAGTACGCTTGAGGACTCATATGAAAAACTGTTTTTT. Amino acids: CASSTLEDSYEKLFF.

The chain combines TRBV11-2 with TRBJ2-3, with a tentative D call TRBD2 (6 bases). Trimming removed 2 bases from V and 1 base from J, with 13 bases in between. CDR1 is SGHAT and CDR2 is FQNNGV in the germline V gene. This CDR3 comprises 16 residues. The CDR3 reads CASSLWYPSGTDTQYF. For the CDR3, the DNA is TGTGCCAGCAGCTTATGGTATCCTAGCGGCACAGATACGCAGTATTTT.

This sequence joins TRBV12-3 or TRBV12-4 and TRBJ1-5; D gene ambiguous. This CDR3 has 15 residues. V gave up 3 bases and J gave up 3 bases, with 12 bases separating them. CDR3 protein: CASSFSGRANQPQHF. CDR3 in DNA: TGTGCCAGCAGTTTTTCGGGGAGGGCCAATCAGCCCCAGCATTTT.

This clonotype was counted a few times. The genes are TRBV11-2 and TRBJ2-7; TRBD1 aligns across 8 bases. CDR3 length: 19 amino acids. From germline, CDR1 is SGHAT and CDR2 FQNNGV. V was clipped by 4 bases and J by 1 base; unmatched bases: 18. In DNA form, the CDR3 reads TGTGCCAGCAGCTCACGGGACAGGTGGTTGGTACCCTCTTCCTACGAGCAGTACTTC. It is translated as CASSSRDRWLVPSSYEQYF.

The table lists this clonotype with a few counts. This chain connects TRBV6-6 to TRBJ2-4, with D uncertain. The ends were cut back, 0 bases at V and 9 bases at J, with 3 bases in the middle. Germline CDR1 reads MNHNY; CDR2 reads SVGAGI (reference sequence). The CDR3 totals 11 residues. The CDR3 DNA is TGTGCCAGCAGTTACTCGAGCATTCAGTACTTC. It translates to CASSYSSIQYF.

The chain carries TRBV6-1 and TRBJ1-4, with a tentative D call TRBD1 (5 bases). Germline CDR1 reads MNHNS; CDR2 reads SASEGT. The CDR3 is 16 residues long. The V end was cut by 6 bases, the J end by 3 bases, with 17 bases between. The CDR3 nucleotides read TGTGCCAGCAGCTTCTTCAACAGGAGGCCTAATGAAAAACTGTTTTTT. Encoded protein: CASSFFNRRPNEKLFF.

The chain carries TRBV7-6 and TRBJ1-1; no firm D call. The germline gives CDR1 SGHVS, CDR2 FNYEAQ. Trimming took 0 bases from V and 3 from J, leaving 11 bases between them. The CDR3 spans 15 residues. Here the CDR3 reads CASSLAQGPDTEAFF. The CDR3 nucleotides read TGTGCCAGCAGCTTAGCGCAAGGTCCGGACACTGAAGCTTTCTTT.

This clonotype was recorded at least ten times. The V gene is TRBV7-8, the J gene TRBJ2-5; D is undetermined. The CDR3 contains 12 residues. Germline CDR1 reads SGHVS; CDR2 reads FQNEAQ. Trimming stripped 1 base from V and 5 bases from J, with 5 bases between. The CDR3 sequence is CASSLDWETQYF. The CDR3 region has the DNA TGTGCCAGCAGCTTAGACTGGGAGACCCAGTACTTC.

This clonotype was recorded at least ten times. The chain couples TRBV7-9 to TRBJ1-4; D unclear. This CDR3 has 15 residues. Germline V gives CDR1 SEHNR, CDR2 FQNEAQ (reference sequence). Trimming stripped 3 bases from V and 4 bases from J, with 12 bases between. CDR3 nucleotide sequence: TGTGCCAGCAGCTTTCGTGGCGTCGATAATGAAAAACTGTTTTTT. Its translation is CASSFRGVDNEKLFF.

This chain uses TRBV27 with TRBJ1-3, with D perhaps TRBD1 (6 bases). V dropped 6 bases and J dropped 4 bases, with 10 bases sitting between them. The CDR3 length is 13 residues. CDR1 and CDR2 (germline): MNHEY, SMNVEV (reference sequence). The CDR3 loop reads CASRPGVGNTIYF. CDR3 in DNA: TGTGCCAGCAGACCAGGGGTCGGAAACACCATATATTTT.

In DNA form, the CDR3 reads TGTGCCAGCAGTGAGTTAGAAGCGGGGGGGCCAGATACGCAGTATTTT. This gives the protein CASSELEAGGPDTQYF. The J gene is TRBJ2-3, the V gene TRBV2; 10 bases agree with TRBD2. Germline V lookup: CDR1 SNHLY, CDR2 FYNNEI. V was clipped by 3 bases and J by 4 bases; unmatched bases: 7. The CDR3 has 16 residues.

V and J are TRBV15 and TRBJ1-4; the match to TRBD1 covers 7 bases. CDR3 length equals 18 residues. The germline V gene has CDR1 LNHNV and CDR2 YYDKDF (reference sequence). V shed 5 bases, J shed 7 bases, and the junction held 19 bases outside the gene matches. DNA for the CDR3: TGTGCCACCAGCGAGCGGGGACAGATACCCACGTCTAGTGAAAAACTGTTTTTT. This encodes CATSERGQIPTSSEKLFF.

In this sample, this clonotype turned up many times. V and J are TRBV28 and TRBJ1-5; 9 bases line up with TRBD1. Trimming took 4 bases from V and 4 from J; bases not matched to a gene: 8. The germline gives CDR1 MDHEN, CDR2 SYDVKM. This CDR3 comprises 16 residues. The CDR3 protein is CASSSHYRGRNQPQHF. The CDR3 nucleotides read TGTGCCAGCAGTTCCCATTACAGGGGGCGGAATCAGCCCCAGCATTTT.

This clonotype was seen only a few times. The CDR3 here is CASSSLQGAIAPSGQPQHF. CDR3 nucleotides: TGTGCCAGCAGTTCACTCCAGGGGGCGATTGCCCCATCGGGGCAGCCCCAGCATTTT. This sequence joins TRBV27 and TRBJ1-5; 8 nucleotides line up with TRBD1. Losses at the gene ends were 4 bases for V and 7 bases for J; bases not matched to a gene: 21. CDR1 and CDR2 (germline): MNHEY, SMNVEV (reference sequence). There are 19 residues in the CDR3.

V and J are TRBV7-9 and TRBJ1-4, with D perhaps TRBD1 (6 bases). Germline CDR1 and CDR2: SEHNR and FQNEAQ (reference sequence). This CDR3 contains 15 residues. V was shortened by 3 bases and J by 8 bases, with 16 bases between the two germline ends. CDR3 nucleotide sequence: TGTGCCAGCAGCTTCTACCGACAGGAGGGAGAAAAACTGTTTTTT. This codes for CASSFYRQEGEKLFF.

This clonotype has only a few counts. The V call is TRBV7-6, the J call TRBJ2-7; D gene uncertain. Between the trimmed V and J ends, which lost 5 bases and 3 bases, there was a span of 11 bases. CDR3 length: 13 residues. Germline loops: CDR1 SGHVS, CDR2 FNYEAQ. In DNA form, the CDR3 reads TGTGCCAGCAGCCCCGGCCCGGGCTACGAGCAGTACGTC. Translation: CASSPGPGYEQYV.

The chain couples TRBV7-4 to TRBJ2-7; D ambiguous. Germline assignment: CDR1 SGHVT and CDR2 SQSDAQ. The V and J ends lost 5 bases and 4 bases respectively, with 18 bases between them. The CDR3 loop spans 15 amino acids. CDR3 in amino acids: CASSPAITGSYEQYF. CDR3 DNA sequence: TGTGCCAGCAGCCCAGCGATTACGGGCTCTTACGAGCAGTACTTC.

This clonotype was counted many times. The V and J genes are TRBV19 and TRBJ2-1; no firm D call. Germline V gives CDR1 LNHDA, CDR2 SQIVND (reference sequence). The CDR3 extends over 11 amino acids. Trimming stripped 4 bases from V and 6 bases from J, with 4 bases between. In DNA form, the CDR3 reads TGTGCCAGTAGTAAGGGCAATGAGCAGTTCTTC. Residues: CASSKGNEQFF.

The rearrangement uses TRBV6-1 and TRBJ1-5, with D possibly TRBD1 on 6 matching bases. Germline CDR1 MNHNS, CDR2 SASEGT. The CDR3 has 16 amino acids. The V and J ends lost 1 base and 3 bases respectively, with 13 bases between them. The CDR3 nucleotides read TGTGCCAGCAGTGAAGAGGGTTGGGACACCAATCAGCCCCAGCATTTT. Its translation is CASSEEGWDTNQPQHF.

J is TRBJ2-1 and V is TRBV24-1; D perhaps matches TRBD1 (5 bases). The CDR3 sequence is 17 residues long. Deletions cut 0 bases from V and 7 bases from J, with 18 bases between. Germline V gene data show CDR1 as KGHDR and CDR2 as SFDVKD. The CDR3 DNA is TGTGCCACCAGTGATTTGCGGTCAGGCAGGGTGGCGAATGAGCAGTTCTTC. Protein product: CATSDLRSGRVANEQFF.

In its sample, this clonotype was seen once. The gene calls are TRBV10-2 and TRBJ2-7, with D perhaps given as TRBD1 or TRBD2 (6 bases each). Trimming stripped 2 bases from V and 6 bases from J, with 17 bases between. The CDR3 consists of 15 residues. Germline V gives CDR1 WSHSY, CDR2 SAAADI. As DNA, the CDR3 is TGCGCCAGCAGTGAGACCCGAGGGGGGTCGGCCGAGCAGTACTTC. Protein: CASSETRGGSAEQYF.